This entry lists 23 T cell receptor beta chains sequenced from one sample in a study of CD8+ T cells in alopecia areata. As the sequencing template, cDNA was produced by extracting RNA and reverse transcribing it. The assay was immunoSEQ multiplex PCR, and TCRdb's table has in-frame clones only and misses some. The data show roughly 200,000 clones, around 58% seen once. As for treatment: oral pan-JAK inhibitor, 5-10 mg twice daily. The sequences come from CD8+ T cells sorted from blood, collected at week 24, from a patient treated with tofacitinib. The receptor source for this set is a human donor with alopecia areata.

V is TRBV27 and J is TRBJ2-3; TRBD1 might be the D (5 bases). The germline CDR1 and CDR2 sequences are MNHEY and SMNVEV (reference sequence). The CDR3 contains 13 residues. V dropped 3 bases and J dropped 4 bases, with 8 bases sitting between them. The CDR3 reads CASSFWGADTQYF. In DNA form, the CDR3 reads TGTGCCAGCAGTTTCTGGGGCGCAGATACGCAGTATTTT.

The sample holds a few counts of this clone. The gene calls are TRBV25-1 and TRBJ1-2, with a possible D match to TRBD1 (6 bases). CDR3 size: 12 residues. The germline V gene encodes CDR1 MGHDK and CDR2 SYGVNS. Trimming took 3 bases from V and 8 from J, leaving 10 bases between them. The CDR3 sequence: CASSDQGNGYTF. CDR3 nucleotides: TGTGCCAGCAGTGATCAGGGGAACGGCTACACCTTC.

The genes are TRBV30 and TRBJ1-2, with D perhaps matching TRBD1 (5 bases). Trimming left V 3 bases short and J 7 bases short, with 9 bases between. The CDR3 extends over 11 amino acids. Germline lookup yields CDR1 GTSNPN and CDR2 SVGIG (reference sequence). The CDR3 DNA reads TGTGCCTGGAGCGAGGGACCTGGCTACACCTTC. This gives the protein CAWSEGPGYTF.

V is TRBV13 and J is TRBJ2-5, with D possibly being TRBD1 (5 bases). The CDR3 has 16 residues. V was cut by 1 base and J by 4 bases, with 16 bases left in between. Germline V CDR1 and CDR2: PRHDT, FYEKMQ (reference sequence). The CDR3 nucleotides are TGTGCCAGCAGCTTAGATCCAGGGTCAAAAAGAGAGACCCAGTACTTC. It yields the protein CASSLDPGSKRETQYF.

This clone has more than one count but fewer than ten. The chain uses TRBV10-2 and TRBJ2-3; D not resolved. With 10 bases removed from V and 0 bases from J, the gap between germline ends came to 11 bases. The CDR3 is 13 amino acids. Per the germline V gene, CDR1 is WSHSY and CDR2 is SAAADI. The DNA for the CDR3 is TGCGCCATCTCCATAACTAGCACAGATACGCAGTATTTT. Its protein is CAISITSTDTQYF.

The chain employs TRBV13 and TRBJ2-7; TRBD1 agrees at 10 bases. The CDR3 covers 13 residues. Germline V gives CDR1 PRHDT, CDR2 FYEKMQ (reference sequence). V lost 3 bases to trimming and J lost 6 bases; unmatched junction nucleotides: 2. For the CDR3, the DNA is TGTGCCAGCAGCTTCCGGACAGGGGGCGAGCAGTACTTC. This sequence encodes CASSFRTGGEQYF.

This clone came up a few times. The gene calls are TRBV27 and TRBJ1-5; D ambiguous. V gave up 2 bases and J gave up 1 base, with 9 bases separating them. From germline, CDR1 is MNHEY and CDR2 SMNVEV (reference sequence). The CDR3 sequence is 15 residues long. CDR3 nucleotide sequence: TGTGCCAGCAGTTTAAATTCGGGGAGCAATCAGCCCCAGCATTTT. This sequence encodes CASSLNSGSNQPQHF.

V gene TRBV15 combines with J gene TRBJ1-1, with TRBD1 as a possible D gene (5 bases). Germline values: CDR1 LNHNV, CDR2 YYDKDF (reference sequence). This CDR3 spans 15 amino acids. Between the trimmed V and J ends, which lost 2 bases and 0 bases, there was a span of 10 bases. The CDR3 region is CATSRPGSMNTEAFF. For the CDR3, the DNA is TGTGCCACCAGCAGACCAGGGTCTATGAACACTGAAGCTTTCTTT. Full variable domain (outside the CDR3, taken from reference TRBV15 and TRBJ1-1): DAMVIQNPRYQVTQFGKPVTLSCSQTLNHNVMYWYQQKSSQAPKLLFHYYDKDFNNEADTPDNFQSRRPNTSFCFLDIRSPGLGDTAMYLCATSRPGSMNTEAFFGQGTRLTVV.

CDR3 nucleotide sequence: TGTGCCAGCATCGCACAGGGGAGAGCCAAAAACATTCAGTACTTC. Translation gives CASIAQGRAKNIQYF. The V call is TRBV2, the J call TRBJ2-4; 7 bases line up with TRBD1. This CDR3 region has 15 residues. Unmatched junction bases numbered 6, after V lost 7 bases and J lost 0 bases. Germline V gives CDR1 SNHLY, CDR2 FYNNEI.

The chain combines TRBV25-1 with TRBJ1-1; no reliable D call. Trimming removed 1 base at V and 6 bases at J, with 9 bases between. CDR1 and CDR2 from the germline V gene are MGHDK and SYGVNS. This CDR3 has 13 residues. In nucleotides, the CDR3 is TGTGCCAGCAGTGAATCCGGGTTTGCTGAAGCTTTCTTT. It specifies CASSESGFAEAFF.

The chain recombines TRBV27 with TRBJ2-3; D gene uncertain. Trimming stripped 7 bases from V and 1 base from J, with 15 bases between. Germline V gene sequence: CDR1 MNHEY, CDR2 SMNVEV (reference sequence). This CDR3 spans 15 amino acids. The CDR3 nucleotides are TGTGCCAGCACGTGGGCCTACCGGGGCACAGATACGCAGTATTTT. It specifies CASTWAYRGTDTQYF.

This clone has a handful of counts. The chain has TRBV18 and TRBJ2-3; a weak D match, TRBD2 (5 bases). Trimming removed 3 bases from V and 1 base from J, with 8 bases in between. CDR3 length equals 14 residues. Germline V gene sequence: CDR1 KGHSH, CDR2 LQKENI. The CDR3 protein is CASSPGSRTDTQYF. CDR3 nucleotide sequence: TGTGCCAGCTCACCGGGGAGTCGCACAGATACGCAGTATTTT.

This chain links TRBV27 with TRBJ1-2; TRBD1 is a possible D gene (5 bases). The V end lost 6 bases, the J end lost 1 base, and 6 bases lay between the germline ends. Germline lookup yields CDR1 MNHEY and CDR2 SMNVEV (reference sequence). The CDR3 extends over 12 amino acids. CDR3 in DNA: TGTGCCAGCAGCCAGGGTAACTATGGCTACACCTTC. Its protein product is CASSQGNYGYTF.

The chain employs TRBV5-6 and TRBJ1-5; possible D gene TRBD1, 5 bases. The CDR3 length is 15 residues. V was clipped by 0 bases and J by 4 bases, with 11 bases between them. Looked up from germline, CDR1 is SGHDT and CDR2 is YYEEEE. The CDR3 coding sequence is TGTGCCAGCAGCTTGGGGGGGACCCATAATCAGCCCCAGCATTTT. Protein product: CASSLGGTHNQPQHF.

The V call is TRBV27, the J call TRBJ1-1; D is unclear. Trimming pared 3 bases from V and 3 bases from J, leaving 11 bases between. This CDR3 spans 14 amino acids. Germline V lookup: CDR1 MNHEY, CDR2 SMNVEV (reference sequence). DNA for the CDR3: TGTGCCAGCAGTTTTTTAGGGAGGCACACTGAAGCTTTCTTT. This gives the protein CASSFLGRHTEAFF.

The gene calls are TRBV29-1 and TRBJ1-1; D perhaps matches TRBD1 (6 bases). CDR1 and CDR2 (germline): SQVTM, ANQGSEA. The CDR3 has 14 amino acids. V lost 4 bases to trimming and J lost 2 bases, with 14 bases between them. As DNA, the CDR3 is TGCAGCGTTGGTGGACAGAGTAGAAACACTGAAGCTTTCTTT. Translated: CSVGGQSRNTEAFF.

This CDR3 reads CASSLVDIQYF. CDR3 bases: TGTGCCAGCAGTTTGGTGGACATTCAGTACTTC. V gene TRBV28 combines with J gene TRBJ2-4, with no clear D. CDR1 is MDHEN and CDR2 is SYDVKM in the germline V gene. Trimming took off 3 bases at V and 8 bases at J, with 5 bases between the two ends. The CDR3 is 11 amino acids.

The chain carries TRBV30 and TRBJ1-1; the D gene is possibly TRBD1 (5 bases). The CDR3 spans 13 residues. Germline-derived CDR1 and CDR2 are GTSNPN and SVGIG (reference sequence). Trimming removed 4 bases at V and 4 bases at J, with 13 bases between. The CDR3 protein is CAWNPGGTTEAFF. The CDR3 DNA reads TGTGCCTGGAACCCTGGGGGGACCACTGAAGCTTTCTTT.

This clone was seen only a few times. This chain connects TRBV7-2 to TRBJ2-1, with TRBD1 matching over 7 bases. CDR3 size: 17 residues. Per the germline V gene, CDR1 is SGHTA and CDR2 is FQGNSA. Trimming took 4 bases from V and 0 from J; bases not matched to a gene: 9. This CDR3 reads CASSYIGQALSYNEQFF. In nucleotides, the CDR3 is TGTGCCAGCAGCTACATCGGACAGGCCCTCTCCTACAATGAGCAGTTCTTC.

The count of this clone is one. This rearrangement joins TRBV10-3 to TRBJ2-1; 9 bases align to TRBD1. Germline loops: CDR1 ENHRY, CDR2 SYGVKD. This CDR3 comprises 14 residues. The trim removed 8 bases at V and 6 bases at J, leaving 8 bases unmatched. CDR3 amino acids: CAILSGQGANEQFF. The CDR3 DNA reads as TGTGCCATCTTATCGGGACAGGGTGCCAATGAGCAGTTCTTC.

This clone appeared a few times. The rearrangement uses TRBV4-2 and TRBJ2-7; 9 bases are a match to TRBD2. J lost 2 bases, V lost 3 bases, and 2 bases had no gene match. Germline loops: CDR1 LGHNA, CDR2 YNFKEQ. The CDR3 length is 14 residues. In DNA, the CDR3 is TGTGCCAGCAGCCAGTCTAGCGGGGCCTACGAGCAGTACTTC. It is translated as CASSQSSGAYEQYF.

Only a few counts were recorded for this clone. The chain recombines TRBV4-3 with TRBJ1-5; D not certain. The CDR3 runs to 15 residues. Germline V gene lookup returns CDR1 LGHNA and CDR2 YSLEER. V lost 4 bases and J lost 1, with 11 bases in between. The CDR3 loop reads CASSPGPSSNQPQHF. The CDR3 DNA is TGCGCCAGCAGCCCAGGACCGTCGAGCAATCAGCCCCAGCATTTT.

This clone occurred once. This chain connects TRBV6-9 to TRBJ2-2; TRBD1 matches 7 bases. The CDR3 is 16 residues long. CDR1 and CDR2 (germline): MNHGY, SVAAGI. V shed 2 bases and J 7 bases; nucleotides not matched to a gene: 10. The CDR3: CASSYRAGGNSGELFF. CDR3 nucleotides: TGTGCCAGCAGTTATCGGGCAGGGGGAAATAGCGGGGAGCTGTTTTTT.